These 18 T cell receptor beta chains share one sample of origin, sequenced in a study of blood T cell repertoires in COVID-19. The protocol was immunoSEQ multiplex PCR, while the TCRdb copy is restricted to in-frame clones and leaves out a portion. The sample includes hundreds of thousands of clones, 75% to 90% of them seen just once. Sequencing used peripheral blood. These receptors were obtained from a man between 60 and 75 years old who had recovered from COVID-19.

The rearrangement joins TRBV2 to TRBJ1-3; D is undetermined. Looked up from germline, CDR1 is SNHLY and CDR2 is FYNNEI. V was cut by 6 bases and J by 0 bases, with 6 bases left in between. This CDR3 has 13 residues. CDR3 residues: CASSADSGNTIYF. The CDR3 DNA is TGTGCCAGCAGCGCAGACTCTGGAAACACCATATATTTT.

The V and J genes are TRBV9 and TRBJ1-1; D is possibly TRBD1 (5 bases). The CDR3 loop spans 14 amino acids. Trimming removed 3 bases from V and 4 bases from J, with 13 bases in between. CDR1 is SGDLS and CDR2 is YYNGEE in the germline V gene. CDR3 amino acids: CASSGRSQGTEAFF. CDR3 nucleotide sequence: TGTGCCAGCAGCGGGCGCTCCCAGGGCACTGAAGCTTTCTTT.

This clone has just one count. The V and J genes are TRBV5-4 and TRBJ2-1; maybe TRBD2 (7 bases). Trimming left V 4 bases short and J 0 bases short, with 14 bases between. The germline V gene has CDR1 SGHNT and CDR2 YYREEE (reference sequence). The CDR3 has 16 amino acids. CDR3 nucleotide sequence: TGTGCCAGCAGCCTGGGCGGGGGCTCCTCCTACAATGAGCAGTTCTTC. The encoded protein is CASSLGGGSSYNEQFF.

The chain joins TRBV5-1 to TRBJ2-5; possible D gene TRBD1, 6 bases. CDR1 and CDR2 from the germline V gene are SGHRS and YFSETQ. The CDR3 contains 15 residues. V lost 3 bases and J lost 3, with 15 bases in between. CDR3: CASSSGAVREETQYF. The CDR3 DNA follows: TGCGCCAGCAGCTCAGGGGCGGTGAGGGAAGAGACCCAGTACTTC.

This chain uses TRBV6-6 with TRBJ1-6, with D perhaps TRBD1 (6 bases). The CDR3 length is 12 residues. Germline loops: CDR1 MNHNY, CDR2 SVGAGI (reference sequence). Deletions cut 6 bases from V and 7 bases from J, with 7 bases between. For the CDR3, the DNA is TGTGCCAGCAGCACAGGGAATTCACCCCTCCACTTT. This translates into CASSTGNSPLHF.

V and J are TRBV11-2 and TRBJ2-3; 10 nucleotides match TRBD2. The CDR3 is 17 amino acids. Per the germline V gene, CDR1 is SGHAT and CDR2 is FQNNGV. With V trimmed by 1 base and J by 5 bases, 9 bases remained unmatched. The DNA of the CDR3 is TGTGCCAGCAGCTTAGCATCGGCTAGCGGGAGTCGAGATACGCAGTATTTT. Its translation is CASSLASASGSRDTQYF.

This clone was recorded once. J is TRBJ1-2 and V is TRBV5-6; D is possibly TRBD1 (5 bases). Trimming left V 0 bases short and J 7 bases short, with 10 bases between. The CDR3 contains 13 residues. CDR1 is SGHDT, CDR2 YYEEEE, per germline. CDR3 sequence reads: CASSLETVRGYTF. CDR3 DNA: TGTGCCAGCAGCTTGGAGACAGTGCGTGGCTACACCTTC. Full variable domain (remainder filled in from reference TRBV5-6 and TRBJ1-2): DAGVTQSPTHLIKTRGQQVTLRCSPKSGHDTVSWYQQALGQGPQFIFQYYEEEERQRGNFPDRFSGHQFPNYSSELNVNALLLGDSALYLCASSLETVRGYTFGSGTRLTVV.

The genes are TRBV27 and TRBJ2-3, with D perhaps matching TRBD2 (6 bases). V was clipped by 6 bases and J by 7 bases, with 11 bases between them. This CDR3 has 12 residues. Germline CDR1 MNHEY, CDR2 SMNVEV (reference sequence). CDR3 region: CASRRGGYTQYF. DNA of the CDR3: TGTGCCAGCAGGCGTGGGGGGTATACGCAGTATTTT.

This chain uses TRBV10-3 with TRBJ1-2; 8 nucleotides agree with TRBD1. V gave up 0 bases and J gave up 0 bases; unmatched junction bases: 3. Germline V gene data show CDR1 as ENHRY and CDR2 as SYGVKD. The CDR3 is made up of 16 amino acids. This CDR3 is CAISESGTGSNYGYTF. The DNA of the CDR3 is TGTGCCATCAGTGAGTCGGGGACAGGTTCTAACTATGGCTACACCTTC.

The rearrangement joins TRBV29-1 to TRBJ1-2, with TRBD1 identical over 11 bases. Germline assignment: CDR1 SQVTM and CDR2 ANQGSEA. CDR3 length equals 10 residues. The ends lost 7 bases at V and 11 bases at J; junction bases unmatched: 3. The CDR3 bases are TGCAGCGGAGGGACAGGGGGTTACACCTTC. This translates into CSGGTGGYTF.

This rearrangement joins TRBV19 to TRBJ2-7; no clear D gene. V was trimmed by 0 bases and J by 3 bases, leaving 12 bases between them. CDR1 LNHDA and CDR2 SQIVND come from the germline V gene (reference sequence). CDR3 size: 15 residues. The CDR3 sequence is CASSIDGGAVYEQYF. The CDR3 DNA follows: TGTGCCAGTAGTATAGACGGCGGAGCTGTCTACGAGCAGTACTTC.

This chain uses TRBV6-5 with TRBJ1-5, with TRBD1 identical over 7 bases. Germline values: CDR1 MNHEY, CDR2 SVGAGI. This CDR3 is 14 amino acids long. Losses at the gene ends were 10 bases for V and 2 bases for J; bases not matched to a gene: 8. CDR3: CATRPDRGNQPQHF. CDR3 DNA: TGTGCCACCCGACCCGACAGGGGCAATCAGCCCCAGCATTTT.

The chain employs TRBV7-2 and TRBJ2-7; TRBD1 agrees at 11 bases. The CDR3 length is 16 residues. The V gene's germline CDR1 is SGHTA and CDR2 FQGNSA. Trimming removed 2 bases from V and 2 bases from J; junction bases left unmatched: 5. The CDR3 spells CASSLWRTGGAYEQYF. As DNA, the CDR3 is TGTGCCAGCAGCTTATGGAGGACAGGGGGCGCCTACGAGCAGTACTTC.

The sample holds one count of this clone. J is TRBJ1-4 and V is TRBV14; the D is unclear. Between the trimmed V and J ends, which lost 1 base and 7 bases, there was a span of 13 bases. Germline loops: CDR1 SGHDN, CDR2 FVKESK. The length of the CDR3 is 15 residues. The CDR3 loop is CASSQGSIVSEKLFF. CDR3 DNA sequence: TGTGCCAGCAGCCAAGGGAGTATCGTGAGTGAAAAACTGTTTTTT.

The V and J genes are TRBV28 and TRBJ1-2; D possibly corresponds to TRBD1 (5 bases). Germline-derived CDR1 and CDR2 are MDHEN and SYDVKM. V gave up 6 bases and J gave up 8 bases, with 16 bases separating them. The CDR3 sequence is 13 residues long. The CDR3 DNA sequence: TGTGCCAGCAGGCTTGGAGGGGCTGGCGGCTACACCTTC. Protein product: CASRLGGAGGYTF.

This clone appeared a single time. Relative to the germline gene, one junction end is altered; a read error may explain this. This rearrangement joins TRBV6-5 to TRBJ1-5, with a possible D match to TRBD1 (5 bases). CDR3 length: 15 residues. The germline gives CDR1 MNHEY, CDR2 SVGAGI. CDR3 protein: CASSDSQGGNQPQHF. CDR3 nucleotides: TGTGCCAGCAGTGACTCGCAGGGTGGCAATCAGCCCCAGCATTTT.

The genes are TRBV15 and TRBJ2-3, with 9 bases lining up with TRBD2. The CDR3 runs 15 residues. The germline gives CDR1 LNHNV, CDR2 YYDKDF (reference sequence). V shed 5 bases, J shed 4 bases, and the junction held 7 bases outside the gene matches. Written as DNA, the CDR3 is TGTGCCACCAGCTCCCCTAGCGGGGTCCCAGATACGCAGTATTTT. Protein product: CATSSPSGVPDTQYF.

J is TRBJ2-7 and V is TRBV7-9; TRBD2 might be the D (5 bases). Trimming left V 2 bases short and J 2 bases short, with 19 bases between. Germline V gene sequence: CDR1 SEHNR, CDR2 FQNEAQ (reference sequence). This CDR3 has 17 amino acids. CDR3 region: CASSLTFRGSAPYEQYF. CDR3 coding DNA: TGTGCCAGCAGCTTAACATTCCGTGGGAGCGCCCCCTACGAGCAGTACTTC.